The clone carrying this T cell receptor (beta chain) occurred once. The authors' processing: The authors estimated nucleated cell counts from reference gene primer amplification. Sequenced by immunoSEQ multiplex PCR; TCRdb stores in-frame clones only, minus some. That table furnishes V, J and clone size, whereas the DNA furnished D and trimming. In the table there are about 240,000 clones, approximately 80% of which are singletons. With 2 bases clipped from V and 6 bases from J, the junction kept 3 bases outside the gene matches. The V gene's germline CDR1 is MNHEY and CDR2 SVGAGI. This CDR3 comprises 13 residues. This sample stems from a study of blood T cell repertoires in COVID-19.

This TCR was recovered from a woman in her 70s with acute or convalescent COVID-19. The gene calls are TRBV6-5 and TRBJ1-2; 7 bases are a match to TRBD1. The sample taken for sequencing was peripheral blood. CDR3 DNA sequence: TGTGCCAGCAGTTACAGCACAGGGGATGGCTACACCTTC. As protein: CASSYSTGDGYTF.